Listed here is a single T cell receptor (beta chain). The entry originates in a study of blood T cell repertoires in COVID-19. No more than 2 weeks before study entry, exposed participants had met a case of COVID-19. Produced via immunoSEQ multiplex PCR; TCRdb's table is partial and in-frame only. The sample shows 300,000 to 400,000 clones, around 84% of them seen only once. Germline V gene sequence: CDR1 SGHAT, CDR2 FQNNGV. Trimming left V 1 base short and J 10 bases short, with 14 bases between. The CDR3 contains 14 residues. This chain joins TRBV11-2 and TRBJ2-4; tentative D call: TRBD1 (6 bases). Sequencing input: PBMCs or T cells enriched from blood (not recorded which). The receptor was isolated from a woman younger than 45 who had been exposed to COVID-19. In nucleotides, the CDR3 is TGTGCCAGCAGCTTAGGGGGGCGTATGGGGATTCAGTACTTC. It specifies CASSLGGRMGIQYF.